This TCR beta chain was recovered during a study of blood T cells in healthy people across ages. This CDR3 is 13 amino acids long. Germline values: CDR1 MNHEY, CDR2 SVGEGT. V lost 10 bases and J lost 0, with 7 bases in between. The authors ran a second PCR of about 7 to 11 cycles using a sample-barcoded 5' primer and a J-beta primer mix. TCRdb ran MiXCR on the 5' RACE reads and lists one entry per CDR3 protein. Of hundreds of thousands of distinct CDR3 sequences listed, about 20% are singletons. The specimen sequenced was blood. The chain employs TRBV6-2 or TRBV6-3 and TRBJ2-6; D unresolved. The sequence came from a man between 65 and 85 years old in good health. The CDR3 spells CATRSSGANVLTF. CDR3 nucleotides: TGTGCCACCAGGAGCTCTGGGGCCAACGTCCTGACTTTC.